This section outlines one T cell receptor (beta chain) sequence together with its context. This entry belongs to a study of control samples from healthy donors and cancer patients. Trimming removed 3 bases from V and 3 bases from J; junction bases left unmatched: 17. This CDR3 has 18 residues. Per the germline V gene, CDR1 is MDHEN and CDR2 is SYDVKM. Here immunoSEQ multiplex PCR was the method, and the copy in TCRdb shows in-frame clones only, minus some. The sample records roughly 120,000 clones, 75% to 90% being singletons. Sequencing was performed on PBMCs. The clonotype originates from a woman between 50 and 59 years old with colorectal cancer. J is TRBJ2-7 and V is TRBV28, with 7 bases aligning to TRBD2. CDR3 coding DNA: TGTGCCAGCAGTTTTATTAAAGGTTCGGCGGGAGCCTACTACGAGCAGTACTTC. This encodes CASSFIKGSAGAYYEQYF.